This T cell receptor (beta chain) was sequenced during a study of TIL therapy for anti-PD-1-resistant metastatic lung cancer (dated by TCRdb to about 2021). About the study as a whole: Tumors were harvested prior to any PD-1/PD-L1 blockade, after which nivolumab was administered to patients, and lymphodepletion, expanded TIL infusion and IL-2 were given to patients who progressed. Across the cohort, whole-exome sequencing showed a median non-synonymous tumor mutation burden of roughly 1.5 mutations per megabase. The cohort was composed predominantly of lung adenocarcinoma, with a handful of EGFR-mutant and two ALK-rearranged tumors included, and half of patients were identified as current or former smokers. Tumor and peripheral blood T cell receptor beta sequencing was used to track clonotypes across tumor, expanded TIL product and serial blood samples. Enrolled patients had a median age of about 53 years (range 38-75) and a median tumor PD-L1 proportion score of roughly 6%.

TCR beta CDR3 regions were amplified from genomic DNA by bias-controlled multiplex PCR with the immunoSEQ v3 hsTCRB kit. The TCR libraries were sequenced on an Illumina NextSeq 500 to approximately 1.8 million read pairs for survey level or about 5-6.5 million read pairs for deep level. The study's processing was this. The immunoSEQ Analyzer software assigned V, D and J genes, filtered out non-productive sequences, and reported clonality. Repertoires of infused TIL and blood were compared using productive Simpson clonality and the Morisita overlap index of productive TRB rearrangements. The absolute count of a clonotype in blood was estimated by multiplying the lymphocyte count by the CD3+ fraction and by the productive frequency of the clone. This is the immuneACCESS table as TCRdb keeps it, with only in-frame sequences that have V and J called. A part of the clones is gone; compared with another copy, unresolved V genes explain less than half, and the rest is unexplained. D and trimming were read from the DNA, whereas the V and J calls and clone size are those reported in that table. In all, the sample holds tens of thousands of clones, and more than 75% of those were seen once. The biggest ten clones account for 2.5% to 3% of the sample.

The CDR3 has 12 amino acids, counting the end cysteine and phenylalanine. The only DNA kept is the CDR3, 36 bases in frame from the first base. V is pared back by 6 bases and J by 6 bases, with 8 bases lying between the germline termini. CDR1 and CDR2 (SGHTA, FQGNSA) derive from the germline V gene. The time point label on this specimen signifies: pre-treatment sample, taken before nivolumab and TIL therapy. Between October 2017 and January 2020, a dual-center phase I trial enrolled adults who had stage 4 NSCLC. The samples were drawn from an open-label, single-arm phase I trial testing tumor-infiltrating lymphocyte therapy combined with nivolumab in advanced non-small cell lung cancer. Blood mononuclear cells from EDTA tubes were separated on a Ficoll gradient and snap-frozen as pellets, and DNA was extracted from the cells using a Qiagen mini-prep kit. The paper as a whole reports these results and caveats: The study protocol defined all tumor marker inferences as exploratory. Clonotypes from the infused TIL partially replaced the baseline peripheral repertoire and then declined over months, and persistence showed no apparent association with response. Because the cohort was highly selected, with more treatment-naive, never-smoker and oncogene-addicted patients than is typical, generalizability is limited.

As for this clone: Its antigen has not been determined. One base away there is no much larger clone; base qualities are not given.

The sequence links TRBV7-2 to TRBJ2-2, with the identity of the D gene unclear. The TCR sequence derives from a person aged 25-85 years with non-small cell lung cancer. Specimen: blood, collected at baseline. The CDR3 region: CASRPIPGELFF. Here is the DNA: TGTGCCAGCAGACCAATTCCCGGGGAGCTGTTTTTT.